Listed below are T cell receptor beta chains from one sample, sequenced in a study of control samples from healthy donors and cancer patients. This table comes from immunoSEQ multiplex PCR, and its TCRdb copy is limited to in-frame clones, with some not included. The repertoire has under 200,000 clones, 91% of them found once; the top ten carry about 1.6%. The sample taken for sequencing was blood. Receptor source: a woman aged 25 to 39 in good health. Both conserved end residues are part of each CDR3. Size values are once, few and many counts, or a class for expanded clones, and some rows have none.

>TRBJ2-5|.|TRBV5-8
CASSHTGYQETQYF
>TRBJ1-6|.|TRBV7-3
CASGGTANSPLHF
>TRBJ2-3|.|TRBV5-1
CASSLGGPRDTQYF
>TRBJ1-6|.|TRBV29-1
CSVRVQGGNSPLHF
>TRBJ1-5|.|TRBV15
CATSRDWGQPQHF
>TRBJ1-2|.|TRBV2
CASNSHYGYTF
>TRBJ2-3|.|TRBV12-3/TRBV12-4
CASSPTSDTQYF
>TRBJ2-5|.|TRBV18
CASSSGHQETQYF
>TRBJ2-3|.|TRBV7-6
CASSPRTSGGTDTQYF
>TRBJ2-2|.|TRBV30
CAWGTSGRGELFF
>TRBJ2-7|once|TRBV3-1/TRBV3-2
CASSQGPLAYEQYF
>TRBJ2-1|.|TRBV10-2
CASSEEGYNEQFF
>TRBJ2-7|many|TRBV25-1
CASSEVKAPSYEQYF
>TRBJ2-7|.|TRBV6-5
CASSFQDSYEQYF
>TRBJ2-7|.|TRBV19
CASSMNRDYEQYF
>TRBJ2-1|few|TRBV6-4
CASSDLSGGADEQFF
>TRBJ2-5|.|TRBV23-1
CASSQSHRGRGETQYF